This TCR beta chain was observed in a study of blood T cell repertoires in COVID-19. Here immunoSEQ multiplex PCR was the method, and the copy in TCRdb shows in-frame clones only, minus some. The sample consists of over 250,000 clones, more than 70% of them appearing once. Germline loops: CDR1 LNHDA, CDR2 SQIVND (reference sequence). The V gene lost 6 bases and the J gene lost 3 bases, with 5 bases spanning the gap. The CDR3 is 11 residues long. This chain uses TRBV19 with TRBJ2-5; D remains ambiguous. The source material was peripheral blood. The sequence was collected from a woman between 45 and 60 years old with acute or convalescent COVID-19. CDR3 nucleotides: TGTGCCAGTAGCTTAGAAGAGACCCAGTACTTC. It yields the protein CASSLEETQYF. The variable domain in full, completed from reference TRBV19 and TRBJ2-5, reads DGGITQSPKYLFRKEGQNVTLSCEQNLNHDAMYWYRQDPGQGLRLIYYSQIVNDFQKGDIAEGYSVSREKKESFPLTVTSAQKNPTAFYLCASSLEETQYFGPGTRLLVL.